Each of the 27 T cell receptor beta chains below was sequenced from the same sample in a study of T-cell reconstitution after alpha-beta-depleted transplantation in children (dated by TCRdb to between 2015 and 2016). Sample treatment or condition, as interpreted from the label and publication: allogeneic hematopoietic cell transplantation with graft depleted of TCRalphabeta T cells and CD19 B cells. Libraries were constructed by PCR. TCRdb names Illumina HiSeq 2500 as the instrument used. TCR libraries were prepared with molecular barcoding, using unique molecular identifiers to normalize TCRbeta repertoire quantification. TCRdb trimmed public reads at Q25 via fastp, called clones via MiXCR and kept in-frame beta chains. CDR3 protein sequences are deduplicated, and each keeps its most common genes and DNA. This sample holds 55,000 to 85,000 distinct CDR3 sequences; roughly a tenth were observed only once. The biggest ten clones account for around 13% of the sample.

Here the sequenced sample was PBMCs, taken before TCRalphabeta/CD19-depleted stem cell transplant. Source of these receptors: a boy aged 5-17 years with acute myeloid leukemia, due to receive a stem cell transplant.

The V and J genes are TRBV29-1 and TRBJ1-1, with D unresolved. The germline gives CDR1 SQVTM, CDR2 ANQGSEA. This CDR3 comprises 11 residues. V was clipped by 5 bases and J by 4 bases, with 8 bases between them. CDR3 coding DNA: TGCAGCGTTAACTGGGGCACTGAAGCTTTCTTT. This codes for CSVNWGTEAFF.

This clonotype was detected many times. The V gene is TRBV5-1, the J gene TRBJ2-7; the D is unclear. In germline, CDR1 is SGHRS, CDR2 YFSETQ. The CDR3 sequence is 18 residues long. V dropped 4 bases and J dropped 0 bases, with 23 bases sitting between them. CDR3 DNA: TGCGCCAGCAGCCGCCGCTCAGCAGGAGCAGGCAACTCCTACGAGCAGTACTTC. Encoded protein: CASSRRSAGAGNSYEQYF.

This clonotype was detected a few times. The CDR3 nucleotides are TGTGCCAGCAGCGTAGGCGGGACAGGGGGCTTGAGCACTGAAGCTTTCTTT. Translation gives CASSVGGTGGLSTEAFF. The V call is TRBV9, the J call TRBJ1-1; 12 positions agree with TRBD1. Germline CDR1 reads SGDLS; CDR2 reads YYNGEE. This CDR3 has 17 amino acids. J was trimmed by 4 bases and V by 0 bases; bases with no gene match: 7.

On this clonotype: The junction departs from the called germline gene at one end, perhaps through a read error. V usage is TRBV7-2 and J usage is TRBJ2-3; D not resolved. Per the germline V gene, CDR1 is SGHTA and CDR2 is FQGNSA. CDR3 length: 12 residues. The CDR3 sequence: CASSASTDTKYF. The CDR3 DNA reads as TGTGCCAGCAGCGCGTCCACAGATACGAAGTATTTT.

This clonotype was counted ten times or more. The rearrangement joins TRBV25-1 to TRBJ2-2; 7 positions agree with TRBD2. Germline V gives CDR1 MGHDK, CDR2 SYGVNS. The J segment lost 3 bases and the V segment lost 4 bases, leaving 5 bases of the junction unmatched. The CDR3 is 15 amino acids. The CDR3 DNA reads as TGTGCCAGCAGTGCAAGGGAGGGTTACACCGGGGAGCTGTTTTTT. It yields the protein CASSAREGYTGELFF.

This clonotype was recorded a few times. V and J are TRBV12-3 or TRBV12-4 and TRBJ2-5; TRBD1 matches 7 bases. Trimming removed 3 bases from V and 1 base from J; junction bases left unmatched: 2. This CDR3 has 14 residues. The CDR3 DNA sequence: TGTGCCAGCAGTTTCGACAGGGCCCAAGAGACCCAGTACTTC. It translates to CASSFDRAQETQYF.

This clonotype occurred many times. CDR3 in DNA: TGTGCCAGCAGCCCAAACCCCCCGATGAAGCCCGAGCAGTACTTC. Translated: CASSPNPPMKPEQYF. This sequence joins TRBV7-2 and TRBJ2-7; D remains ambiguous. Between the trimmed V and J ends, which lost 5 bases and 6 bases, there was a span of 20 bases. This CDR3 is built from 15 residues. Germline CDR1 SGHTA, CDR2 FQGNSA.

CDR3 in DNA: TGTGCCATGGGCTTAGGGGCACAATCCTACGAGCAGTACGTC. The encoded protein is CAMGLGAQSYEQYV. The V gene is TRBV13, the J gene TRBJ2-7; TRBD1 might be the D (5 bases). V was shortened by 10 bases and J by 1 base, with 17 bases between the two germline ends. Germline V gene data show CDR1 as PRHDT and CDR2 as FYEKMQ (reference sequence). The CDR3 has 14 residues.

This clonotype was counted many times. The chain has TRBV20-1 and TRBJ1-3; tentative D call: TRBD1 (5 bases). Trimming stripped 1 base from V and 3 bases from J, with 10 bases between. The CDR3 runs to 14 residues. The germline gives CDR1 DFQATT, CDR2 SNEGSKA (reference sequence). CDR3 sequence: CSARVRGVGNTIYF. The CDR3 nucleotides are TGCAGTGCTAGAGTAAGGGGCGTTGGAAACACCATATATTTT.

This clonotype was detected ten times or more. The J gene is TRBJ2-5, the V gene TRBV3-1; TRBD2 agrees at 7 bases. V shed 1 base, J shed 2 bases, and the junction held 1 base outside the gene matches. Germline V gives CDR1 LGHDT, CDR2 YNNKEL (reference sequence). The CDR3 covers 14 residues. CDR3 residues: CASSQGLAQETQYF. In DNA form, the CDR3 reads TGTGCCAGCAGCCAAGGACTAGCACAAGAGACCCAGTACTTC.

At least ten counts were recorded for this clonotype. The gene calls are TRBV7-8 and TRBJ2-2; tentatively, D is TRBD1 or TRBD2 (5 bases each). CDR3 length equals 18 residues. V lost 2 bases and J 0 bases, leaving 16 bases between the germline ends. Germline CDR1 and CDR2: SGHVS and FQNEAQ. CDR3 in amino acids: CASSLRDRKQTNTGELFF. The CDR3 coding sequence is TGTGCCAGCAGCTTACGGGACCGAAAACAGACGAACACCGGGGAGCTGTTTTTT.

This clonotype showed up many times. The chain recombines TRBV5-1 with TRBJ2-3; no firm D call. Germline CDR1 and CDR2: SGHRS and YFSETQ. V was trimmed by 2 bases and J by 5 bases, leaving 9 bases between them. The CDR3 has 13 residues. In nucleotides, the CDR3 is TGCGCCAGCAGCTTAGGAGTTCGAGATACGCAGTATTTT. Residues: CASSLGVRDTQYF.

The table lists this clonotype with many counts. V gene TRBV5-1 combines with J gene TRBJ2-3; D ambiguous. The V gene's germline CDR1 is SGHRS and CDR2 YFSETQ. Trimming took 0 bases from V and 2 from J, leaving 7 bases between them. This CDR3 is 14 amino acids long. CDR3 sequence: CASSLGQHTDTQYF. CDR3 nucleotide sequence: TGCGCCAGCAGCTTGGGGCAGCACACAGATACGCAGTATTTT.

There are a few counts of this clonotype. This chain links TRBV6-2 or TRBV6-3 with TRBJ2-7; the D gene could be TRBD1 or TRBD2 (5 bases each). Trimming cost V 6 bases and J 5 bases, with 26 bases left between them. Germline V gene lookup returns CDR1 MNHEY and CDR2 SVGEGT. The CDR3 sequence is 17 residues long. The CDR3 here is CASSNPSMGELAHEQYF. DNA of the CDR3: TGTGCCAGCAGCAACCCGAGTATGGGGGAGCTTGCCCACGAGCAGTACTTC.

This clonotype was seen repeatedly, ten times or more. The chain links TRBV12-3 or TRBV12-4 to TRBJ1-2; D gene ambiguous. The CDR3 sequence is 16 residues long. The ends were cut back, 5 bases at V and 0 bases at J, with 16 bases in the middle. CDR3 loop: CASSPTGEGTNYGYTF. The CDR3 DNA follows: TGTGCCAGCAGTCCTACTGGGGAGGGAACTAACTATGGCTACACCTTC.

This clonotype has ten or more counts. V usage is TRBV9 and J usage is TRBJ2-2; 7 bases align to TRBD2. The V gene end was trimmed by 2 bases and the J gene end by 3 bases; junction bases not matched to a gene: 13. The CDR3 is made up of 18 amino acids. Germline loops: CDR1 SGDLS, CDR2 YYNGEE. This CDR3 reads CASSVRPTSADHTGELFF. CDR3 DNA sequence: TGTGCCAGCAGCGTCCGGCCCACTAGCGCGGACCACACCGGGGAGCTGTTTTTT.

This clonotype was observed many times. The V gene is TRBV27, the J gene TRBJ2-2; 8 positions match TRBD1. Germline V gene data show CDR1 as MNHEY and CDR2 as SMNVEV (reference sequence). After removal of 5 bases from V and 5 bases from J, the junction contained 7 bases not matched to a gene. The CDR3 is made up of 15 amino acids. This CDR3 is CASSTGQGGTGELFF. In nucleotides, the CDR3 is TGTGCCAGCAGTACAGGACAGGGCGGAACCGGGGAGCTGTTTTTT.

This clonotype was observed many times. The CDR3 coding sequence is TGTGCCAGCAGCTCCCGGGAGGGCAAAAACTCCTACAATGAGCAGTTCTTC. Encoded protein: CASSSREGKNSYNEQFF. This chain uses TRBV7-3 with TRBJ2-1, with TRBD2 identical over 8 bases. V dropped 4 bases and J dropped 0; count of bases not matched to a gene: 8. CDR3 length: 17 amino acids. Germline V gene lookup returns CDR1 SGHTA and CDR2 FQGTGA.

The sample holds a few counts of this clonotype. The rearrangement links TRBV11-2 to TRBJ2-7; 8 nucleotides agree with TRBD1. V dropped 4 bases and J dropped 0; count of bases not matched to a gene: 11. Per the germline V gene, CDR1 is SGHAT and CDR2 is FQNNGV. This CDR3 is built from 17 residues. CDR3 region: CASSSNFGQGNSYEQYF. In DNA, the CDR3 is TGTGCCAGCAGCTCCAACTTCGGACAGGGTAACTCCTACGAGCAGTACTTC.

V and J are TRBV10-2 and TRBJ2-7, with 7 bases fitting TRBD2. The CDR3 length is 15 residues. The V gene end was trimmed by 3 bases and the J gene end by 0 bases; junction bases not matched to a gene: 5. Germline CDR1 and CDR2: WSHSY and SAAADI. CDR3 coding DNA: TGCGCCAGCAGTGACCACGGGACTAACTCCTACGAGCAGTACTTC. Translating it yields CASSDHGTNSYEQYF.

CDR3 region: CSAFSGRHEQYV. The CDR3 DNA follows: TGCAGTGCTTTCTCAGGGCGACACGAGCAGTACGTC. The chain employs TRBV20-1 and TRBJ2-7; D might be TRBD1 (5 bases). Germline CDR1 and CDR2: DFQATT and SNEGSKA (reference sequence). The CDR3 runs 12 residues. Deletions cut 5 bases from V and 5 bases from J, with 13 bases between.

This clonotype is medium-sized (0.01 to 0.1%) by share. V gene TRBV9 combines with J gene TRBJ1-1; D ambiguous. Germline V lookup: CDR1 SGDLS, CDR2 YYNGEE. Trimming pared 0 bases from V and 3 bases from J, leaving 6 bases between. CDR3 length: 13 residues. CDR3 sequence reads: CASSVAFYTEAFF. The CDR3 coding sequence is TGTGCCAGCAGCGTAGCGTTCTACACTGAAGCTTTCTTT.

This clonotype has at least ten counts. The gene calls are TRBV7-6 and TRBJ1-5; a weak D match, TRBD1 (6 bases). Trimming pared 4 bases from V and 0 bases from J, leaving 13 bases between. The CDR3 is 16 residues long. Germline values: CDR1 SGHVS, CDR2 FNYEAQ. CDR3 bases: TGTGCCAGCAGCTCGGGGGCCTTTTCTAGCAATCAGCCCCAGCATTTT. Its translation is CASSSGAFSSNQPQHF.

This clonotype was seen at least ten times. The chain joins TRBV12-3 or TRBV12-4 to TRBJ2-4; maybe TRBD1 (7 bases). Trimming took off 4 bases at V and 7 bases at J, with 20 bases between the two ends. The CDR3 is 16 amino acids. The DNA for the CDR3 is TGTGCCAGCAGTTCGGACAGGAGGGGGCCCGGGAACATTCAGTACTTC. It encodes CASSSDRRGPGNIQYF.

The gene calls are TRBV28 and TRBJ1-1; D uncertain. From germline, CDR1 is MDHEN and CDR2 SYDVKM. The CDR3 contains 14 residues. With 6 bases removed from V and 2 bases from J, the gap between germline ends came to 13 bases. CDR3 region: CASSTPGQNTEAFF. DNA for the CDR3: TGTGCCAGCAGCACTCCGGGCCAAAACACTGAAGCTTTCTTT.

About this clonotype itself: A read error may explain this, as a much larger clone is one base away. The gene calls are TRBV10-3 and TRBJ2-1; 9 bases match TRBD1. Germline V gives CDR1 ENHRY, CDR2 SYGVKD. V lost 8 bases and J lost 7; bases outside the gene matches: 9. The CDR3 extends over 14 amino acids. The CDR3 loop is CAIARDRARNEQFF. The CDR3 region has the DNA TGTGCCATCGCCCGGGACAGGGCGCGAAATGAGCAGTTCTTC.

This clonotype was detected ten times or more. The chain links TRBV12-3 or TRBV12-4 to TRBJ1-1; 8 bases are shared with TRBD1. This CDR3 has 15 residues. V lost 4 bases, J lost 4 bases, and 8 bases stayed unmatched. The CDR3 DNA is TGTGCCAGCAGTTCATCGGGACAGGTGAGCACTGAAGCTTTCTTT. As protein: CASSSSGQVSTEAFF.